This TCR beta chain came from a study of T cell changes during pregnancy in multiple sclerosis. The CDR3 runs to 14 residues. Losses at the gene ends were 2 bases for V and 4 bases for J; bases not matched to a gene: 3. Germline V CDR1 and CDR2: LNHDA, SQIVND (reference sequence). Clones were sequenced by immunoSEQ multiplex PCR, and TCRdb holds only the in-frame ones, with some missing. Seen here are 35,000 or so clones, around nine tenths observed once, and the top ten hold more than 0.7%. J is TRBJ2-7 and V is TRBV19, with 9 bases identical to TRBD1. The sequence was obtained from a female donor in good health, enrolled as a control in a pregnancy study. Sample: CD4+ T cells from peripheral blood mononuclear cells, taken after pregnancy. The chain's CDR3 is CASSIRTGVYEQYF. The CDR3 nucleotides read TGTGCCAGTAGTATAAGGACAGGGGTATACGAGCAGTACTTC.